A single sample is the source of the 30 T cell receptor beta chains below, sequenced in a study of shared clonotypes between healthy human individuals. The data were produced by immunoSEQ multiplex PCR, yet TCRdb's version contains in-frame clones alone and is incomplete. The data show about 110,000 clones, approximately 70% seen once. The sample consisted of memory CD8+ T cells sorted from blood. Sample subset: CD45RO+ cells pooled with CCR7-negative TemRA cells. These receptors were collected from a woman aged 30 to 39 in good health.

This clone rates as medium-sized. V and J are TRBV5-6 and TRBJ1-1; no clear D. Trimming took off 8 bases at V and 1 base at J, with 21 bases between the two ends. This CDR3 comprises 16 residues. Germline assignment: CDR1 SGHDT and CDR2 YYEEEE. The CDR3 loop reads CASISRLQVTNTEAFF. The CDR3 nucleotides read TGTGCCAGTATCTCACGTCTTCAGGTGACGAACACTGAAGCTTTCTTT.

This clone has a handful of counts. The V and J genes are TRBV27 and TRBJ1-1; 11 bases are shared with TRBD1. The V gene's germline CDR1 is MNHEY and CDR2 SMNVEV (reference sequence). With V trimmed by 5 bases and J by 6 bases, 8 bases remained unmatched. This CDR3 contains 15 residues. DNA of the CDR3: TGTGCCAGCAGTCCAGGGACAGGGGGGCTGTCTGAAGCTTTCTTT. This encodes CASSPGTGGLSEAFF.

V gene TRBV7-8 combines with J gene TRBJ1-1; D remains ambiguous. This CDR3 region has 14 residues. Trimming removed 3 bases from V and 8 bases from J, with 16 bases in between. Germline CDR1 and CDR2: SGHVS and FQNEAQ. The CDR3 nucleotides are TGTGCCAGCAGCTTGGAAGATAATAATATGGAAGCTTTCTTT. This gives the protein CASSLEDNNMEAFF.

The CDR3 spells CASSLRTATISYEQYF. CDR3 DNA sequence: TGTGCCAGCAGTCTACGGACAGCTACTATCTCCTACGAGCAGTACTTC. The chain employs TRBV27 and TRBJ2-7, with D perhaps TRBD1 (6 bases). The CDR3 has 16 amino acids. The germline V gene encodes CDR1 MNHEY and CDR2 SMNVEV (reference sequence). Trimming stripped 5 bases from V and 0 bases from J, with 17 bases between.

The genes are TRBV7-2 and TRBJ1-1; 11 bases align to TRBD1. Germline V CDR1 and CDR2: SGHTA, FQGNSA. J was trimmed by 6 bases and V by 5 bases; bases with no gene match: 2. The CDR3 extends over 13 amino acids. The CDR3 coding sequence is TGTGCCAGCAGCCCGGACAGGGGGCCTGAAGCTTTCTTT. It specifies CASSPDRGPEAFF.

The J gene is TRBJ1-3, the V gene TRBV28; 10 bases align to TRBD1. This CDR3 is built from 17 residues. Germline CDR1 reads MDHEN; CDR2 reads SYDVKM. Unmatched junction bases numbered 7, after V lost 5 bases and J lost 0 bases. CDR3 region: CASSKTGGLSSGNTIYF. As DNA, the CDR3 is TGTGCCAGCAGTAAGACAGGGGGCTTAAGCTCTGGAAACACCATATATTTT. Supplemented by reference TRBV28 and TRBJ1-3, the full variable domain reads DVKVTQSSRYLVKRTGEKVFLECVQDMDHENMFWYRQDPGLGLRLIYFSYDVKMKEKGDIPEGYSVSREKKERFSLILESASTNQTSMYLCASSKTGGLSSGNTIYFGEGSWLTVV.

The chain combines TRBV28 with TRBJ2-7; 8 bases line up with TRBD2. Germline-derived CDR1 and CDR2 are MDHEN and SYDVKM. V was clipped by 5 bases and J by 1 base; unmatched bases: 4. This CDR3 spans 14 amino acids. The CDR3 is CASSQSGSSYEQYF. The CDR3 region has the DNA TGTGCCAGCAGTCAGAGCGGGAGTTCCTACGAGCAGTACTTC.

The chain has TRBV6-1 and TRBJ1-1; D gene ambiguous. V lost 0 bases to trimming and J lost 1 base, with 6 bases between them. The CDR3 extends over 14 amino acids. CDR1 MNHNS and CDR2 SASEGT come from the germline V gene. CDR3 coding DNA: TGTGCCAGCAGTGAAGCCCCAGGGAACACTGAAGCTTTCTTT. As protein: CASSEAPGNTEAFF.

The V gene is TRBV28, the J gene TRBJ2-7, with 10 nucleotides matching TRBD2. Germline V gene data show CDR1 as MDHEN and CDR2 as SYDVKM. J lost 3 bases, V lost 3 bases, and 8 bases had no gene match. The CDR3 spans 16 residues. Here the CDR3 DNA reads TGTGCCAGCAGTTTGGGACTAGCGATTAACATCTACGAGCAGTACTTC. Translated: CASSLGLAINIYEQYF.

This clone was observed a few times. Relative to the germline gene, one junction end is altered; a read error may explain this. The V call is TRBV30, the J call TRBJ2-7; possibly TRBD1 or TRBD2 for D (5 bases each). Per germline, CDR1 GTSNPN and CDR2 SVGIG (reference sequence). The CDR3 extends over 11 amino acids. DNA of the CDR3: TGTGCCTGGAGTGATGGGGGTCGGCTAGACTTC. This codes for CAWSDGGRLDF.

The J gene is TRBJ2-5, the V gene TRBV30; D not resolved. The tail of the sequence fits TRBJ2-7 better, so the J call may be wrong. This CDR3 has 10 amino acids. Per germline, CDR1 GTSNPN and CDR2 SVGIG (reference sequence). The CDR3 DNA reads TGTGCCTGGAGTGGGGGCGAGCAGTACTTC. Translated: CAWSGGEQYF.

This clone occurred once. The CDR3 nucleotides read TGTGCCAGCAGTCCACAGGACACCGGGGAGCTGTTTTTT. It specifies CASSPQDTGELFF. The chain is built from TRBV6-4 and TRBJ2-2; D is perhaps TRBD1 (5 bases). The germline V gene has CDR1 MRHNA and CDR2 SNTAGT. CDR3 length equals 13 residues. V was shortened by 5 bases and J by 3 bases, with 7 bases between the two germline ends.

The V gene is TRBV19, the J gene TRBJ2-1, with 12 positions matching TRBD2. V was clipped by 4 bases and J by 7 bases; unmatched bases: 11. The CDR3 is made up of 17 amino acids. CDR1 and CDR2 from the germline V gene are LNHDA and SQIVND (reference sequence). CDR3 nucleotides: TGTGCCAGTAGTAGGTGGCCGGGACTAGCGGGTGATAATGAGCAGTTCTTC. Residues: CASSRWPGLAGDNEQFF. Together with reference TRBV19 and TRBJ2-1, the CDR3 gives the full variable domain: DGGITQSPKYLFRKEGQNVTLSCEQNLNHDAMYWYRQDPGQGLRLIYYSQIVNDFQKGDIAEGYSVSREKKESFPLTVTSAQKNPTAFYLCASSRWPGLAGDNEQFFGPGTRLTVL.

This chain joins TRBV9 and TRBJ2-1, with 12 bases identical to TRBD2. V was pared by 2 bases and J by 7 bases, with 7 bases of the junction left unmatched. This CDR3 comprises 16 residues. Germline V gene sequence: CDR1 SGDLS, CDR2 YYNGEE. The DNA of the CDR3 is TGTGCCAGCAGCGTCCTAGCGGGAGGGAGTCTTAATGAGCAGTTCTTC. Translation: CASSVLAGGSLNEQFF.

V is TRBV19 and J is TRBJ2-1; D is undetermined. The CDR3 is 13 amino acids. Looked up from germline, CDR1 is LNHDA and CDR2 is SQIVND (reference sequence). V was pared by 7 bases and J by 3 bases, with 10 bases between. CDR3 protein: CASTGDVYNEQFF. In DNA, the CDR3 is TGTGCCAGTACGGGTGACGTCTACAATGAGCAGTTCTTC.

With respect to this clone: The sample contains more than one DNA sequence encoding this CDR3. The chain carries TRBV7-2 and TRBJ1-5; no firm D call. CDR3 length: 15 amino acids. V dropped 1 base and J dropped 1 base, with 8 bases sitting between them. The V gene's germline CDR1 is SGHTA and CDR2 FQGNSA. The CDR3 DNA follows: TGTGCCAGCAGCTTAGATTCTCTCAGCAATCAGCCCCAGCATTTT. The encoded protein is CASSLDSLSNQPQHF. Based on the CDR3 plus reference TRBV7-2 and TRBJ1-5, the full variable domain is GAGVSQSPSNKVTEKGKDVELRCDPISGHTALYWYRQSLGQGLEFLIYFQGNSAPDKSGLPSDRFSAERTGGSVSTLTIQRTQQEDSAVYLCASSLDSLSNQPQHFGDGTRLSIL.

The V and J genes are TRBV5-1 and TRBJ1-4, with D maybe TRBD1 (5 bases). The germline gives CDR1 SGHRS, CDR2 YFSETQ. The V end was cut by 4 bases, the J end by 8 bases, with 18 bases between. The CDR3 has 15 amino acids. This chain's CDR3 is CASSTGRQGREKLFF. CDR3 bases: TGCGCCAGCAGCACCGGACGCCAGGGTAGGGAAAAACTGTTTTTT.

The chain links TRBV7-2 to TRBJ1-2; D might be TRBD1 (6 bases). The CDR3 extends over 15 amino acids. Germline V gives CDR1 SGHTA, CDR2 FQGNSA. V lost 3 bases and J lost 4, with 15 bases in between. CDR3 residues: CASSFTGDKVYGYTF. The CDR3, as DNA: TGTGCCAGCAGCTTCACGGGGGACAAGGTCTATGGCTACACCTTC.

The chain uses TRBV5-1 and TRBJ2-6, with D unclear. This CDR3 is built from 15 residues. Germline values: CDR1 SGHRS, CDR2 YFSETQ. The V end was cut by 4 bases, the J end by 0 bases, with 8 bases between. The CDR3 coding sequence is TGCGCCAGCAGCCAGATGAGCTCTGGGGCCAACGTCCTGACTTTC. It encodes CASSQMSSGANVLTF.

The chain has TRBV6-4 and TRBJ2-3; perhaps TRBD1 as D (6 bases). CDR3 size: 14 residues. Per the germline V gene, CDR1 is MRHNA and CDR2 is SNTAGT. V was pared by 2 bases and J by 4 bases, with 10 bases between. The CDR3 bases are TGTGCCAGCAGTGACGTCGAGGGGGCAGATACGCAGTATTTT. Encoded protein: CASSDVEGADTQYF.

This clone was counted many times. DNA for the CDR3: TGTGCCAGCAGGACAGGGGGAGAGGGCAATCAGCCCCAGCATTTT. Amino acids: CASRTGGEGNQPQHF. The J gene is TRBJ1-5, the V gene TRBV6-1, with 9 bases aligning to TRBD1. There are 15 residues in the CDR3. The V gene end was trimmed by 6 bases and the J gene end by 2 bases; junction bases not matched to a gene: 5. Germline V gene lookup returns CDR1 MNHNS and CDR2 SASEGT.

The V and J genes are TRBV7-9 and TRBJ2-7; D call uncertain. Trimming removed 3 bases from V and 0 bases from J, with 12 bases in between. The CDR3 totals 15 residues. Germline V gene sequence: CDR1 SEHNR, CDR2 FQNEAQ (reference sequence). Here the CDR3 reads CASSLIVGSSYEQYF. DNA for the CDR3: TGTGCCAGCAGCTTGATCGTAGGCTCCTCCTACGAGCAGTACTTC. Supplemented by reference TRBV7-9 and TRBJ2-7, the full variable domain reads DTGVSQNPRHKITKRGQNVTFRCDPISEHNRLYWYRQTLGQGPEFLTYFQNEAQLEKSRLLSDRFSAERPKGSFSTLEIQRTEQGDSAMYLCASSLIVGSSYEQYFGPGTRLTVT.

The chain is built from TRBV4-1 and TRBJ2-1; the D gene is possibly TRBD1 (5 bases). Germline V gene data show CDR1 as MGHRA and CDR2 as YSYEKL. With 4 bases removed from V and 4 bases from J, the gap between germline ends came to 14 bases. This CDR3 is built from 15 residues. In DNA form, the CDR3 reads TGCGCCAGCAGCCCATCTGGGGCTAATTACAATGAGCAGTTCTTC. It is translated as CASSPSGANYNEQFF.

The CDR3 sequence is CASSYTTDRGRYF. The CDR3 DNA is TGTGCCAGCAGCTACACTACGGACAGGGGTCGGTACTTC. The chain carries TRBV11-1 and TRBJ2-7; 9 bases agree with TRBD1. In germline, CDR1 is SGHAT, CDR2 FQDESV (reference sequence). The CDR3 is 13 amino acids. The junction had 10 bases not matched to a gene; V was cut back by 4 bases and J by 12 bases.

The chain carries TRBV27 and TRBJ2-7, with D uncertain. Trimming stripped 2 bases from V and 5 bases from J, with 16 bases between. This CDR3 region has 15 residues. Germline loops: CDR1 MNHEY, CDR2 SMNVEV (reference sequence). In DNA form, the CDR3 reads TGTGCCAGCAGTTTAATTGGGAATAAAGGTCACGAGCAGTACTTC. Translation: CASSLIGNKGHEQYF.

The gene calls are TRBV5-1 and TRBJ2-7, with a tentative D call TRBD1 (5 bases). Germline loops: CDR1 SGHRS, CDR2 YFSETQ. The CDR3 sequence is 16 residues long. V was shortened by 0 bases and J by 0 bases, with 13 bases between the two germline ends. The CDR3 here is CASSLVVRGSSYEQYF. CDR3 bases: TGCGCCAGCAGCTTGGTGGTTAGGGGAAGCTCCTACGAGCAGTACTTC.

CDR3 sequence (DNA): TGTGCCAGCAGTTTACGTCATCTAGCGGGAACCTCCTACGAGCAGTACTTC. Amino acid sequence: CASSLRHLAGTSYEQYF. The genes are TRBV27 and TRBJ2-7; 9 nucleotides match TRBD2. The CDR3 has 17 residues. Unmatched junction bases numbered 8, after V lost 2 bases and J lost 0 bases. CDR1 and CDR2 (germline): MNHEY, SMNVEV (reference sequence).

This clone was picked up many times. This chain uses TRBV6-4 with TRBJ1-5; 8 positions match TRBD1. Germline V gives CDR1 MRHNA, CDR2 SNTAGT. The CDR3 is made up of 14 amino acids. Trimming removed 3 bases from V and 8 bases from J; junction bases left unmatched: 6. CDR3 amino acids: CASSDSGGQEPQHF. The CDR3, as DNA: TGTGCCAGCAGTGATTCAGGGGGCCAGGAGCCCCAGCATTTT.

The CDR3 DNA sequence: TGTGCCAGCGACGTAGGGGCATCCTCTGGAAACACCATATATTTT. Its translation: CASDVGASSGNTIYF. The genes are TRBV6-1 and TRBJ1-3, with TRBD1 as a possible D gene (5 bases). The CDR3 is made up of 15 amino acids. Germline V lookup: CDR1 MNHNS, CDR2 SASEGT. Trimming took off 8 bases at V and 0 bases at J, with 14 bases between the two ends.

This clone was counted only a few times. The chain is built from TRBV2 and TRBJ2-7; D not certain. V lost 7 bases, J lost 7 bases, and 14 bases lay in between. Germline V gene data show CDR1 as SNHLY and CDR2 as FYNNEI. This CDR3 has 12 residues. CDR3 DNA sequence: TGTGCCAGCAACGCCCTGGGTATTGAGCAGTACTTC. This encodes CASNALGIEQYF.